The present TCR beta chain was sequenced within a study of cytomegalovirus exposure and HLA in healthy donors. 13 Jbeta primers and 60 Vbeta primers were used for the PCR. Some clones are missing from TCRdb's copy, which holds only in-frame ones; the method was immunoSEQ multiplex PCR. The table has about 140,000 clones, 80% seen once; the top ten hold around 4.3%. The germline V gene has CDR1 LNHDA and CDR2 SQIVND (reference sequence). The ends lost 1 base at V and 7 bases at J; junction bases unmatched: 1. The CDR3 has 13 residues. This receptor was identified in a man aged 40-55 years in good health and CMV-seronegative. This chain connects TRBV19 to TRBJ1-5; 7 bases fit TRBD1. The sample taken for sequencing was PBMCs. CDR3 sequence: CASSIAGGQPQHF. The CDR3 nucleotides read TGTGCCAGTAGTATAGCAGGGGGGCAGCCCCAGCATTTT.